Sequencing of this TCR beta chain was carried out in a study of T-cell memory formation after mild COVID-19. V shed 1 base and J 9 bases; nucleotides not matched to a gene: 4. Germline V lookup: CDR1 LGHNA, CDR2 YSLEER. The CDR3 length is 16 residues. One entry per CDR3 protein results from TCRdb running MiXCR on the 5' RACE reads. This table has 190,000 or so distinct CDR3 sequences, 20% to 25% appearing once. The sequence came from an adult woman who had mild COVID-19 (a few samples of this study predate the infection). Cell type and time point are not known. The specimen was PBMCs or a T cell subset sorted from them (not recorded which). J is TRBJ2-1 and V is TRBV4-3; 15 bases match TRBD2. CDR3 sequence reads: CASSQGGLAGGSEQFF. The CDR3 nucleotides are TGCGCCAGCAGCCAAGGGGGACTAGCGGGAGGCAGTGAGCAGTTCTTC.